Detailed here is one TCR beta chain. Its antigen is not yet known. There are no base qualities to consult, and no much larger clone falls within one base. The entry originates in a study of identical twins (dated by TCRdb to about 2016). Background on the whole study: To test whether fetal clonotypes persist, the study used deep sequencing on TCR alpha and beta repertoires from monozygotic twins, unrelated adults of various ages, and cord blood. To rule out contamination, replicate twin experiments were performed at different times with different library preparation protocols.

The germline V gene supplies CDR1 SGHTA and CDR2 FQGNSA. At the junction V is shortened by 6 bases and J by 1 base; bases outside the gene matches: 5. Inclusive of the bounding cysteine and phenylalanine, the CDR3 is 14 residues long. Only the CDR3 DNA stays, 42 bases, in frame from base 1. The library was obtained by 5' RACE. Sequencer: Illumina HiSeq 2000. Template switching added a universal primer binding site, and the final cDNA carried a unique molecular identifier that allowed TCR cDNA molecules to be counted accurately. Specific primers in the conserved constant-segment region were used to synthesize first-strand cDNA for the TCR alpha and beta chains. To control for contamination, each cDNA library was double barcoded with a SMART-Mk sample barcode plus Illumina barcodes. TruSeq adapter sequences and Illumina sample barcodes were added in two successive PCR steps. The TCR alpha and beta cDNA libraries were sequenced on the Illumina HiSeq platform using custom primers. For the original study's pipeline: MiGEC was used to process raw reads and extract unique molecular identifiers, and MiXCR was used to find CDR3 positions. Recombination models were inferred per individual with the repgenHMM and IGoR tools using an EM algorithm. Shared clonotype analysis was performed with the tcR package in R, normalizing sharing by the product of cloneset sizes. Out-of-frame nonproductive sequences were analyzed to study raw recombination free of thymic and clonal selection effects. TCRdb itself trimmed the public reads at Q25 with fastp, ran MiXCR and retained productive beta chains. When rows share a CDR3 protein, they turn into one entry using the most common DNA and genes. TCRdb's processing, not the study's, gives the V and J calls here. This sample lists 350,000 or so distinct CDR3 sequences; 8.5% to 10% were detected once. The ten most abundant clones make up around 8.6% of the sample.

Every donor in the study was a healthy Caucasian. The study also sequenced three unrelated non-twin adults: a male aged 18 to 30, a male aged 50 to 60 and a female aged 50 to 60. Miltenyi CD45RO+ enrichment and human naive T-cell isolation kits were used to isolate memory (CD45RO+) and naive T cells from PBMC. Study-wide conclusions, independent of this receptor: A weaker excess of twin sharing was found in beta out-of-frame sequences because the signal-to-noise ratio was lowered by fewer shared sequences. Because the same donors could not be followed over many years, the conclusions relied on cross-sectional statistical analysis. Fewer insertions were carried by abundant cord blood beta clonotypes, a similar but weaker trend appeared in young adult naive repertoires, and no such trend appeared in memory repertoires. Out-of-frame TCR alpha sequences shared between twins showed an excess of low generation-probability sequences compared with coincidental sharing between unrelated individuals. In monozygotic twins, recombination models systematically underestimated out-of-frame TCR alpha sharing, but the models matched the sharing seen between unrelated individuals. Invariant T cells such as MAIT and iNKT could partly confound zero-insertion analyses, although diverse VJ usage argued against such confounding for most clonotypes.

This receptor chain uses TRBV7-2 and TRBJ1-1; 7 central nucleotides agree with TRBD1. Material: naive T cells sorted from blood. Interpreted using the paper, the cell subset or site label stands for: cells isolated with a human naive T-cell isolation kit. The clonotype comes from a woman between 45 and 65 years old in good health. The DNA is as follows: TGTGCCAGCAGAACAGGGGTCTCGAACACTGAAGCTTTCTTT. This encodes CASRTGVSNTEAFF.